This T cell receptor beta chain was observed in a study of T cells in localized non-small cell lung cancer. Study observations and caveats: It was uninvolved adjacent lung that showed the highest T cell clonality, exceeding tumor. Because sequencing included only one region (of the tumor), heterogeneity remains possible.

Sequencing used immunoSEQ multiplex PCR; TCRdb keeps in-frame clones, though not all of them. The sample includes about 40,000 clones, around 81% of them seen just once. This clone was seen more than once but under ten times. Antigen unknown. The V gene's germline CDR1 is SGDLS and CDR2 YYNGEE. The CDR3 is made up of 14 amino acids. Unmatched junction bases numbered 3, after V lost 2 bases and J lost 5 bases. This receptor was taken from a male donor older than 55 with stage II lung adenocarcinoma. The starting material was peripheral blood mononuclear cells, obtained before any cancer treatment. The gene calls are TRBV9 and TRBJ2-1; 8 bases match TRBD1. CDR3 residues: CASSVDRAHNEQFF. DNA of the CDR3: TGTGCCAGCAGCGTGGACAGGGCCCACAATGAGCAGTTCTTC.